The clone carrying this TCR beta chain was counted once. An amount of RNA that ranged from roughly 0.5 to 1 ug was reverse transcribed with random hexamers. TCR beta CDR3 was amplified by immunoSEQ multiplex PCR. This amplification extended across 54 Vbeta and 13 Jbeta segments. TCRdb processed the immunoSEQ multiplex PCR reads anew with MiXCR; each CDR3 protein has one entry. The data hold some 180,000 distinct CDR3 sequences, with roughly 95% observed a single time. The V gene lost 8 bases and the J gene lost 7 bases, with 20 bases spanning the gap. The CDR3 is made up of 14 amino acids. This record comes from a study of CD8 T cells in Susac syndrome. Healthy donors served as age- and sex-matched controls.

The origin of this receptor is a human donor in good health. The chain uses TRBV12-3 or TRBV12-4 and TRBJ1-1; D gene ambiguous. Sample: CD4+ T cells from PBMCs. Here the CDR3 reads CASGFRVGKGEAFF. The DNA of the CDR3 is TGTGCCAGCGGATTTAGGGTCGGGAAAGGTGAAGCTTTCTTT.